These T cell receptor beta chains were read from a single sample in a study of blood T cell repertoires in COVID-19. Sequenced by immunoSEQ multiplex PCR; TCRdb stores in-frame clones only, minus some. The sample includes fewer than 250,000 clones, approximately 86% of them seen just once. The sequencing sample was made of peripheral blood. The receptors shown here come from a man aged 35 to 55 with acute or convalescent COVID-19. CDR3s include the opening cysteine and the closing phenylalanine or tryptophan. The D gene is left open where the match is weak. Rows may omit the clone size; those that give it use once, few, many or a size class.

D gene	clone size	J gene	V gene	CDR3 DNA	CDR3 protein
.	once	TRBJ1-2	TRBV7-9	TGTGCCAGCAGCTTAGCGCTGGAGAGGGTACGCTTC	CASSLALERVRF
.	.	TRBJ1-1	TRBV6-5	TGTGCCAGTAGTAGGGGTTTTGAAGCTTTCTTT	CASSRGFEAFF
TRBD2	.	TRBJ2-1	TRBV7-2	TGTGCCAGCAGCGGGAGCGGGGGGACATACAATGAGCAGTTCTTC	CASSGSGGTYNEQFF
.	once	TRBJ2-5	TRBV6-2/TRBV6-3	TGTGCCAGCAGTTACGGCGGGACCGAAGAGACCCAGTACTTC	CASSYGGTEETQYF
.	.	TRBJ1-5	TRBV5-6	TGTGCCAGCAGCCTGCGGGCCCTCAATCAGCCCCAGCATTTT	CASSLRALNQPQHF
.	.	TRBJ2-3	TRBV6-7	TGTGCCAGCAGTACCAGGACTCAAGCGGGTTCTAGCACAGATACGCAGTATTTT	CASSTRTQAGSSTDTQYF
.	.	TRBJ2-1	TRBV11-3	TGTGCCAGCAGCTTAGGCGGGGCCGGGGGTTATGAGCAGTTCTTC	CASSLGGAGGYEQFF
TRBD2	.	TRBJ2-5	TRBV7-9	TGTGCCAGCAGCGCTACTAGCGGGACCCGTAAGACCCAGTACTTC	CASSATSGTRKTQYF
TRBD2	.	TRBJ2-3	TRBV28	TGTGCCAGCAGTAGGGAGATAGCGGGAGGAAGCACAGATACGCAGTATTTT	CASSREIAGGSTDTQYF
.	.	TRBJ1-1	TRBV30	TGTGCCTGGAGTGTACTAGTGGAAACTGAAGCTTTCTTT	CAWSVLVETEAFF
TRBD1	once	TRBJ1-3	TRBV27	TGTGCCAGTAGAAGACAGGGCTCTGGAAACACCATATATTTT	CASRRQGSGNTIYF
TRBD1	.	TRBJ2-1	TRBV7-9	TGTGCCAGCAGCCTCCGGGACAGATACAATGAGCAGTTCTTC	CASSLRDRYNEQFF
.	.	TRBJ2-5	TRBV5-1	TGCGCCAGCAGCTTGAGGGGTCAGGAGACCCAGTACTTC	CASSLRGQETQYF
TRBD1	.	TRBJ2-7	TRBV7-2	TGTGCCAGCAGCCTCAGGGGGCGTGAGGTCGAGCAGTACTTC	CASSLRGREVEQYF
.	many	TRBJ1-1	TRBV6-1	TGTGCCAGCAGTGATTTAGGGGACACTGAAGCTTTCTTT	CASSDLGDTEAFF
TRBD1	.	TRBJ1-4	TRBV4-2	TGTGCCAGCAGCCAAGTAGGCGGGACAGGGGGCGAAAAACTGTTTTTT	CASSQVGGTGGEKLFF
TRBD1	.	TRBJ1-1	TRBV5-1	TGCGCCAGCAGCTTGGGACAGGGGGACATGAACACTGAAGCTTTCTTT	CASSLGQGDMNTEAFF
TRBD2	.	TRBJ2-6	TRBV27	TGTGCCAGCACTTTAGCGGGAGGGCAATACTCTGGGGCCAACGTCCTGACTTTC	CASTLAGGQYSGANVLTF
.	.	TRBJ2-1	TRBV28	TGTGCCAGCAGACAGATTCCCTACAATGAGCAGTTCTTC	CASRQIPYNEQFF
TRBD1	.	TRBJ1-2	TRBV27	TGTGCCAGCAGTCTCGACAGGGGACGCTATGGCTACACCTTC	CASSLDRGRYGYTF
.	.	TRBJ2-5	TRBV30	TGTGCCTGGAATGTAGCGCAAGAGACCCAGTACTTC	CAWNVAQETQYF
TRBD2	once	TRBJ2-7	TRBV2	TGTGCCAGCAGTGAAATCGGGACTAGCGGAGCCTACGAGCAGTACTTC	CASSEIGTSGAYEQYF
.	.	TRBJ1-6	TRBV3-1/TRBV3-2	TGTGCCAGCAGCCCCCGGGATCGTCTCTATAATTCACCCCTCCACTTT	CASSPRDRLYNSPLHF
TRBD1	.	TRBJ2-7	TRBV7-9	TGTGCCAGCGAGAGGACAGGGGCCTACGAGCAGTACTTC	CASERTGAYEQYF
.	.	TRBJ2-1	TRBV7-3	TGTGCCAGCAGCCGGGACTTGCTGGATGAGCAGTTCTTC	CASSRDLLDEQFF
TRBD2	.	TRBJ2-3	TRBV6-4	TGTGCCAGCAGTGGAACGGGAGGGCCTTGGGATACGCAGTATTTT	CASSGTGGPWDTQYF
TRBD2	.	TRBJ2-1	TRBV5-1	TGCGCCAGCAGCCAATTTATTACCGGGACTAGCGGCCACAATGAGCAGTTCTTC	CASSQFITGTSGHNEQFF